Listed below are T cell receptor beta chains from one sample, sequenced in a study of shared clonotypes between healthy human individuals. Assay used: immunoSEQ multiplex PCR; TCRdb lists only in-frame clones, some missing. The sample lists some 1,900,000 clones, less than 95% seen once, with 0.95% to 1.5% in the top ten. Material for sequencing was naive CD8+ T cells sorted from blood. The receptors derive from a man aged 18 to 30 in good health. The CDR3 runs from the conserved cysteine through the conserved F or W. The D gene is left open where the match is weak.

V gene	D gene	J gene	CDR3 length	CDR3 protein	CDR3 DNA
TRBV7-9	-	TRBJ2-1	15	CASSLRDRAYNEQFF	TGTGCCAGCAGCTTAAGGGATAGGGCCTACAATGAGCAGTTCTTC
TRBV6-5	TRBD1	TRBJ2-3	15	CASSYVTGGTDTQYF	TGTGCCAGCAGTTACGTGACAGGGGGCACAGATACGCAGTATTTT
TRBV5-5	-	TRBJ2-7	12	CASIDFGYEQYF	TGTGCCAGCATCGACTTTGGGTACGAGCAGTACTTC
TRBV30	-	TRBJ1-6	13	CAWSVFGNSPLHF	TGTGCCTGGAGTGTATTTGGGAATTCACCCCTCCACTTT
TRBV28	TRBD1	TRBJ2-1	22	CASSSWRDRGNLVQGRWNEQFF	TGTGCCAGCAGTTCGTGGCGGGACAGGGGCAACCTCGTACAGGGTAGATGGAATGAGCAGTTCTTC
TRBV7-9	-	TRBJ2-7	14	CASSPPGLAYEQYF	TGTGCCAGCAGCCCACCGGGCCTTGCCTACGAGCAGTACTTC
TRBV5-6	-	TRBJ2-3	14	CASSLPLSTDTQYF	TGTGCCAGCAGCTTACCCTTGAGCACAGATACGCAGTATTTT
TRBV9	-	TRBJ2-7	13	CASSVGGTGEQYF	TGTGCCAGCAGCGTAGGCGGGACTGGCGAGCAGTACTTC
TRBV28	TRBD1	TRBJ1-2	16	CASSSQFNRGVGGYTF	TGTGCCAGCAGTTCCCAATTTAACAGGGGGGTGGGAGGCTACACCTTC
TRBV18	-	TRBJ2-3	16	CASSPEGLTGTDTQYF	TGTGCCAGCTCACCAGAGGGACTGACTGGCACAGATACGCAGTATTTT
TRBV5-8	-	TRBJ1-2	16	CASSHRTGGANYGYTF	TGTGCCAGCAGCCACAGGACCGGAGGAGCTAACTATGGCTACACCTTC
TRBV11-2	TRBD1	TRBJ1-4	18	CASSLTGTAHLEGEKLFF	TGTGCCAGCAGCTTAACGGGGACAGCACATCTAGAGGGGGAAAAACTGTTTTTT
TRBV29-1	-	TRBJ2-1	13	CSVAGVSYNEQFF	TGCAGCGTTGCAGGGGTTAGCTACAATGAGCAGTTCTTC
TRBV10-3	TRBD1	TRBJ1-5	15	CAISEEGARNQPQHF	TGTGCCATCAGTGAGGAGGGGGCACGGAATCAGCCCCAGCATTTT
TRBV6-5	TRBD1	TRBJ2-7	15	CASRPGGSLSYEQYF	TGTGCCAGCAGGCCAGGGGGTAGCTTAAGCTACGAGCAGTACTTC
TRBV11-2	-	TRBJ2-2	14	CASSLVAGTGELFF	TGTGCCAGCAGCTTAGTGGCGGGAACCGGGGAGCTGTTTTTT
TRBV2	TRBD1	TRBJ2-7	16	CASTSRLTGVPYEQYF	TGTGCCAGCACCTCAAGGTTGACAGGGGTCCCCTACGAGCAGTACTTC
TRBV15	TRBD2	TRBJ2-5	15	CATSRVGLAGETQYF	TGTGCCACCAGCAGAGTAGGGCTAGCGGGGGAGACCCAGTACTTC
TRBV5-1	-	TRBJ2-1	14	CASSLVGANNEQFF	TGCGCCAGCAGCTTGGTGGGAGCGAACAATGAGCAGTTCTTC
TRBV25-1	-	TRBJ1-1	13	CASRMTGNTEAFF	TGTGCCAGCAGAATGACAGGGAACACTGAAGCTTTCTTT
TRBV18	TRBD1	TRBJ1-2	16	CASSPPPQGANYGYTF	TGTGCCAGCTCACCACCCCCCCAGGGGGCTAACTATGGCTACACCTTC
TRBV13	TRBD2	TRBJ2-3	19	CASSLGGAGGLLSTDTQYF	TGTGCCAGCAGCCTAGGTGGAGCGGGGGGGCTCTTGAGCACAGATACGCAGTATTTT
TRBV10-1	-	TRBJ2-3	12	CASSEGTDTQYF	TGCGCCAGCAGTGAAGGGACAGATACGCAGTATTTT
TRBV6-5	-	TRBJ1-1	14	CASSAQGSGTEAFF	TGTGCCAGCAGTGCCCAGGGATCGGGCACTGAAGCTTTCTTT
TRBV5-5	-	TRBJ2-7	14	CASSFLQGGYEQYF	TGTGCCAGCAGCTTCCTACAGGGGGGGTACGAGCAGTACTTC
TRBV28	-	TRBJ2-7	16	CASSPFQGFGPYEQYF	TGTGCCAGCAGCCCCTTTCAGGGGTTCGGCCCCTACGAGCAGTACTTC
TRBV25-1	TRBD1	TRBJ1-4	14	CASSGTGNNEKLFF	TGTGCCAGCAGTGGGACAGGAAATAATGAAAAACTGTTTTTT
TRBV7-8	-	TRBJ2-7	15	CASSPPGLSSYEQYF	TGTGCCAGCAGCCCCCCTGGCTTGTCCTCCTACGAGCAGTACTTC